This is a list of T cell receptor beta chains from one sample in a study of CD8 T cells in ankylosing spondylitis. TCRdb independently ran MiXCR on the 5' RACE reads; one entry per CDR3 protein. The sample records about 130,000 distinct CDR3 sequences, around 8.5% being singletons. Sequenced sample: blood, either unsorted or a sorted T cell fraction (not recorded which). Receptor source: a male donor with ankylosing spondylitis or in good health (not recorded which). Each CDR3 is given with its conserved first and last residue. Each record gives: D gene, V gene, clone size, J gene, CDR3 protein, CDR3 DNA. A D gene is named only where the DNA matches it firmly. Where a row states a size, it is once, few, many or the class of an expanded clone; other rows omit it.

NA	TRBV20-1	many	TRBJ2-3	CSARGQQAGTDTQYF	TGCAGTGCTAGAGGCCAGCAGGCCGGCACAGATACGCAGTATTTT
NA	TRBV5-1	many	TRBJ1-1	CASSLGSLNEAFF	TGCGCCAGCAGCTTGGGCAGCTTGAATGAAGCTTTCTTT
NA	TRBV7-3	many	TRBJ2-1	CASSSVGGFANEQFF	TGTGCCAGCAGCTCGGTGGGGGGATTCGCCAATGAGCAGTTCTTC
NA	TRBV20-1	many	TRBJ2-5	CSARWERETQYF	TGCAGTGCTAGGTGGGAGCGGGAGACCCAGTACTTC
TRBD2	TRBV20-1	many	TRBJ2-3	CSASRGAGGADTQYF	TGCAGTGCTAGCAGAGGAGCGGGAGGGGCTGATACGCAGTATTTT
TRBD1	TRBV5-1	many	TRBJ2-1	CASSLTGEYNEQFF	TGCGCCAGCAGCTTGACAGGGGAATACAATGAGCAGTTCTTC
NA	TRBV9	NA	TRBJ2-1	CASSVGVGSSYNEQFF	TGTGCCAGCAGCGTAGGGGTAGGGAGCTCCTACAATGAGCAGTTCTTC
NA	TRBV12-3/TRBV12-4	many	TRBJ2-2	CASSFGRSNTGELFF	TGTGCCAGCAGTTTTGGCAGATCGAACACCGGGGAGCTGTTTTTT
NA	TRBV20-1	many	TRBJ2-2	CSASRGRLNTGELFF	TGCAGTGCCAGCAGGGGACGGCTGAACACCGGGGAGCTGTTTTTT
TRBD2	TRBV7-8	many	TRBJ2-1	CASSYGLAGVWEQFF	TGTGCCAGCAGCTACGGACTAGCGGGAGTATGGGAGCAGTTCTTC
TRBD2	TRBV3-1	NA	TRBJ2-3	CASSQAPGLVADTQYF	TGTGCCAGCAGCCAAGCCCCGGGACTAGTGGCAGATACGCAGTATTTT
NA	TRBV5-1	NA	TRBJ2-1	CASSLGGVTYNEQFF	TGCGCCAGCAGCTTGGGAGGTGTTACCTACAATGAGCAGTTCTTC
NA	TRBV28	many	TRBJ2-5	CASRESGIGQETQYF	TGTGCCAGCAGAGAATCTGGGATAGGTCAAGAGACCCAGTACTTC
NA	TRBV9	many	TRBJ2-1	CASSVMSGYGDEQFF	TGTGCCAGCAGCGTTATGAGCGGCTACGGGGATGAGCAGTTCTTC
TRBD2	TRBV29-1	many	TRBJ2-1	CSVEVAGGPSF	TGCAGCGTTGAAGTAGCGGGAGGGCCATCCTTC
NA	TRBV7-2	few	TRBJ2-7	CASSLGYGFYEQYF	TGTGCCAGCAGCTTGGGGTACGGATTCTACGAGCAGTACTTC
NA	TRBV28	many	TRBJ2-1	CASSLFRPPTRNYNEQFF	TGTGCCAGCAGTTTATTCAGACCCCCCACCCGAAACTACAATGAGCAGTTCTTC
NA	TRBV9	NA	TRBJ2-2	CASSVDGGSHTGELFF	TGTGCCAGCAGCGTAGATGGTGGGTCGCACACCGGGGAGCTGTTTTTT
NA	TRBV29-1	many	TRBJ1-2	CSVELWGSNGYTF	TGCAGCGTTGAGTTATGGGGGAGCAATGGCTACACCTTC
NA	TRBV28	many	TRBJ2-6	CASSLLFRPGANVLTF	TGTGCCAGCAGTTTACTCTTCAGACCCGGGGCCAACGTCCTGACTTTC
NA	TRBV7-2	NA	TRBJ2-1	CASKLGGSSYNEQFF	TGTGCCAGCAAGCTTGGCGGAAGCTCCTACAATGAGCAGTTCTTC
TRBD2	TRBV20-1	NA	TRBJ2-3	CSATQVAGGPDTQYF	TGCAGTGCCACCCAAGTAGCGGGAGGGCCAGATACGCAGTATTTT
TRBD1	TRBV4-1	few	TRBJ2-7	CASSPQTGMVYEQYF	TGCGCCAGCAGCCCGCAGACAGGGATGGTCTACGAGCAGTACTTC
NA	TRBV18	many	TRBJ1-5	CASSRAVRGNGNQPQHF	TGTGCCAGCTCACGGGCGGTGCGAGGTAACGGCAATCAGCCCCAGCATTTT
NA	TRBV3-2	NA	TRBJ2-4	CASCFSQLAFLAKNIQYF	TGTGCCAGCTGTTTCTCGCAACTAGCGTTTCTAGCCAAAAACATTCAGTACTTC
NA	TRBV5-1	NA	TRBJ2-1	CASSLETEHYNEQFF	TGCGCCAGCAGCTTGGAGACAGAGCACTACAATGAGCAGTTCTTC
NA	TRBV28	many	TRBJ2-5	CASIPRGEETQYF	TGTGCCAGCATCCCGAGGGGGGAAGAGACCCAGTACTTC
TRBD2	TRBV5-1	many	TRBJ2-3	CASSLISGRADTQYF	TGCGCCAGCAGCTTGATTAGCGGGAGGGCCGATACGCAGTATTTT
TRBD1	TRBV7-2	few	TRBJ2-3	CASSLGDREDTQYF	TGTGCCAGCAGCTTAGGGGACAGGGAAGATACGCAGTATTTT
TRBD1	TRBV24-1	many	TRBJ1-2	CATSARDRDYGYTF	TGTGCCACCAGTGCCCGGGACAGGGACTATGGCTACACCTTC
NA	TRBV20-1	few	TRBJ2-3	CSAMGPGTFPDTQYF	TGCAGTGCTATGGGCCCTGGGACTTTCCCAGATACGCAGTATTTT
NA	TRBV4-3	NA	TRBJ1-1	CASSQDPPGSGTEAFF	TGCGCCAGCAGCCAAGATCCCCCGGGATCGGGCACTGAAGCTTTCTTT